The next 14 T cell receptor beta chains were all read from a single sample in a study of OX40 agonist ivuxolimab in advanced cancers. Produced via immunoSEQ multiplex PCR; TCRdb's table is partial and in-frame only. The top ten hold more than 0.4% of the sample, which has about 61,000 clones, about four fifths seen once. Source: CD4+ or CD8+ T cells sorted from blood, taken in a trial of the OX40 agonist ivuxolimab. The origin of the receptors is an adult with an advanced solid tumor such as melanoma, head and neck, liver or kidney cancer.

This clone has a handful of counts. V gene TRBV2 combines with J gene TRBJ1-2; D may be TRBD1 (6 bases). The length of the CDR3 is 14 residues. The V gene lost 7 bases and the J gene lost 0 bases, with 12 bases spanning the gap. Germline lookup yields CDR1 SNHLY and CDR2 FYNNEI. As DNA, the CDR3 is TGTGCCAGCAACCAACAGGGCACTAACTATGGCTACACCTTC. This gives the protein CASNQQGTNYGYTF. The entire variable domain, with the rest obtained from reference TRBV2 and TRBJ1-2, is as follows: EPEVTQTPSHQVTQMGQEVILRCVPISNHLYFYWYRQILGQKVEFLVSFYNNEISEKSEIFDDQFSVERPDGSNFTLKIRSTKLEDSAMYFCASNQQGTNYGYTFGSGTRLTVV.

The chain has TRBV7-8 and TRBJ2-5; D remains unclear. The CDR3 spans 11 residues. Germline CDR1 is SGHVS and CDR2 is FQNEAQ. Trimming pared 2 bases from V and 2 bases from J, leaving 0 bases between. The CDR3 here is CASSLQETQYF. As DNA, the CDR3 is TGTGCCAGCAGCTTACAAGAGACCCAGTACTTC.

The rearrangement joins TRBV2 to TRBJ2-3; 7 bases align to TRBD2. The CDR3 contains 14 residues. CDR1 SNHLY and CDR2 FYNNEI come from the germline V gene. The trim removed 7 bases at V and 2 bases at J, leaving 6 bases unmatched. The CDR3 is CASNGGGDTDTQYF. In DNA form, the CDR3 reads TGTGCCAGCAATGGCGGGGGAGACACAGATACGCAGTATTTT.

The gene calls are TRBV30 and TRBJ1-3; 7 positions agree with TRBD1. Per the germline V gene, CDR1 is GTSNPN and CDR2 is SVGIG (reference sequence). This CDR3 has 13 amino acids. J was trimmed by 1 base and V by 5 bases; bases with no gene match: 2. CDR3: CAWGTDSGNTIYF. CDR3 in DNA: TGTGCCTGGGGGACAGATTCTGGAAACACCATATATTTT.

The chain has TRBV11-3 and TRBJ2-1; D may match TRBD1 or TRBD2 (5 bases each). Trimming took 4 bases from V and 5 from J, leaving 9 bases between them. CDR1 and CDR2 from the germline V gene are SGHNT and YENEEA. The CDR3 loop spans 13 amino acids. CDR3 residues: CASSSGRNNEQFF. The DNA of the CDR3 is TGTGCCAGCAGCTCGGGACGGAACAATGAGCAGTTCTTC.

This sequence joins TRBV30 and TRBJ1-1, with D possibly being TRBD1 (5 bases). Deletions cut 0 bases from V and 4 bases from J, with 9 bases between. The CDR3 sequence is 13 residues long. CDR1 and CDR2 from the germline V gene are GTSNPN and SVGIG (reference sequence). The CDR3 DNA reads as TGTGCCTGGAGTGTACAGGCGGTCACTGAAGCTTTCTTT. This codes for CAWSVQAVTEAFF.

This clone was picked up one time. This rearrangement joins TRBV27 to TRBJ2-5, with TRBD2 matching over 13 bases. Germline CDR1 MNHEY, CDR2 SMNVEV (reference sequence). V dropped 3 bases and J dropped 5; count of bases not matched to a gene: 6. CDR3 length equals 16 residues. The DNA of the CDR3 is TGTGCCAGCAGTTTCACTAGCGGGAGGGCGCACGAGACCCAGTACTTC. Translating it yields CASSFTSGRAHETQYF.

This chain uses TRBV10-3 with TRBJ2-7; tentatively, D is TRBD2 (6 bases). The CDR3 runs 16 residues. Germline loops: CDR1 ENHRY, CDR2 SYGVKD. V gave up 5 bases and J gave up 4 bases, with 21 bases separating them. CDR3 coding DNA: TGTGCCATCAGTTCCACGGGGCGGGGAGGACGTTACGAGCAGTACTTC. Translating gives CAISSTGRGGRYEQYF.

This sequence joins TRBV18 and TRBJ1-5; perhaps TRBD1 as D (6 bases). There are 15 residues in the CDR3. V lost 5 bases to trimming and J lost 4 bases, with 15 bases between them. Germline CDR1 is KGHSH and CDR2 is LQKENI. The CDR3 sequence: CASSSRGGLNQPQHF. The CDR3 DNA sequence: TGTGCCAGCTCATCCCGGGGGGGCCTAAATCAGCCCCAGCATTTT.

This clone was observed a single time. The chain uses TRBV4-3 and TRBJ1-2, with a weak D call TRBD1 (5 bases). The CDR3 is 16 amino acids. The germline V and J ends were trimmed by 2 bases and 4 bases, with 17 bases remaining between them. Germline lookup yields CDR1 LGHNA and CDR2 YSLEER. The chain's CDR3 is CASSQTTTRDRYGYTF. The CDR3 DNA follows: TGCGCCAGCAGCCAAACTACGACCCGGGACCGCTATGGCTACACCTTC.

V and J are TRBV19 and TRBJ1-6; no firm D call. Trimming took off 6 bases at V and 6 bases at J, with 6 bases between the two ends. The CDR3 spans 12 residues. CDR1 is LNHDA, CDR2 SQIVND, per germline (reference sequence). The CDR3 region is CASRPTNSPLHF. The CDR3 DNA reads TGTGCCAGTAGACCGACTAATTCACCCCTCCACTTT.

The CDR3 region is CASSQVQEGTGELFF. The CDR3 DNA is TGCGCCAGCAGCCAAGTACAGGAGGGAACCGGGGAGCTGTTTTTT. The J gene is TRBJ2-2, the V gene TRBV4-1; D is possibly TRBD2 (6 bases). Trimming left V 1 base short and J 5 bases short, with 11 bases between. This CDR3 spans 15 amino acids. The germline V gene encodes CDR1 MGHRA and CDR2 YSYEKL.

The chain employs TRBV29-1 and TRBJ2-2; D may be TRBD1 (5 bases). CDR1 SQVTM and CDR2 ANQGSEA come from the germline V gene. Trimming cost V 6 bases and J 5 bases, with 13 bases left between them. The length of the CDR3 is 13 residues. The DNA of the CDR3 is TGCAGCGTAGGTCAAGGGGTAACCGGGGAGCTGTTTTTT. Protein sequence: CSVGQGVTGELFF.

The chain recombines TRBV5-4 with TRBJ2-7; D possibly uses TRBD1 or TRBD2 (5 bases each). The CDR3 runs 18 residues. V was clipped by 4 bases and J by 3 bases, with 26 bases between them. Germline lookup yields CDR1 SGHNT and CDR2 YYREEE (reference sequence). Here the CDR3 DNA reads TGTGCCAGCAGCCAACCCTCCGGGACCACCTTCCCACTCTACGAGCAGTACTTC. The encoded protein is CASSQPSGTTFPLYEQYF.